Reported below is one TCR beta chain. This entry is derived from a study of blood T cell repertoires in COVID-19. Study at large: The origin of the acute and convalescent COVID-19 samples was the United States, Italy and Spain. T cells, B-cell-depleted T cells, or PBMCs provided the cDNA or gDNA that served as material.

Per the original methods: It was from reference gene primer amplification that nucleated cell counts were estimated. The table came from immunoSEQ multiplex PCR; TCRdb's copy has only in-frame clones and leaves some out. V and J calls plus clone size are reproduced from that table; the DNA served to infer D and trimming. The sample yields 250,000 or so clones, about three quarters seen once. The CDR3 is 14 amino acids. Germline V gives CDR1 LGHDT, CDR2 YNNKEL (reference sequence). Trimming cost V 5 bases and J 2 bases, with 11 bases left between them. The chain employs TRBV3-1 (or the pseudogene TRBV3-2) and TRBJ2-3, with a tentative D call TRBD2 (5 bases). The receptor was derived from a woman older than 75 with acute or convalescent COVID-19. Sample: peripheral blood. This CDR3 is CASSSGSYTDTQYF. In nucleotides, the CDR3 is TGTGCCAGCAGCAGCGGTTCCTACACAGATACGCAGTATTTT.